The rows below give T cell receptor beta chains drawn from one sample of a study of shared clonotypes between healthy human individuals. Method: immunoSEQ multiplex PCR; TCRdb's copy keeps in-frame clones and lacks some. The table shows 950,000 to 1,300,000 clones, with 65% to 75% occurring only once. Sequencing input: memory CD4+ T cells sorted from blood. These TCRs come from a man aged 18-30 years in good health. The CDR3 runs from the conserved cysteine through the conserved F or W. A D gene is named only where the DNA matches it firmly. Clone size is given for some rows only: seen once, a few or many times, or a class if the clone is expanded.

D gene,V gene,clone size,J gene,CDR3 protein,CDR3 DNA
-,TRBV5-4,-,TRBJ2-5,CASTLQGAIQETQYF,TGTGCCAGCACCCTTCAGGGCGCAATCCAAGAGACCCAGTACTTC
-,TRBV7-2,-,TRBJ2-3,CASSPLTRRLGDTQYF,TGTGCCAGCAGCCCCTTGACTAGGAGGCTAGGAGATACGCAGTATTTT
TRBD1,TRBV28,-,TRBJ1-5,CASTSLGQGGQPQHF,TGTGCCAGCACTTCCCTAGGACAGGGGGGTCAGCCCCAGCATTTT
-,TRBV15,-,TRBJ2-7,CATSIKGYEQYF,TGTGCCACCAGCATCAAGGGGTACGAGCAGTACTTC
TRBD1,TRBV28,-,TRBJ1-6,CASSAPGTGDSPLHF,TGTGCCAGCAGTGCGCCCGGGACAGGAGATTCACCCCTCCACTTT
-,TRBV2,few,TRBJ2-7,CASSEVGWGATSYEQYF,TGTGCCAGCAGTGAAGTGGGGTGGGGGGCGACCTCCTACGAGCAGTACTTC
TRBD2,TRBV10-3,-,TRBJ2-7,CAISASGSPREQYF,TGTGCCATCAGTGCCAGCGGGAGCCCCCGTGAGCAGTACTTC
TRBD2,TRBV11-2,-,TRBJ2-7,CASSWGGTVSYEQYF,TGTGCCAGCAGCTGGGGAGGGACCGTCTCCTACGAGCAGTACTTC
-,TRBV19,-,TRBJ1-6,CASRTSQVSPLHF,TGTGCCAGTAGGACATCTCAAGTTTCACCCCTCCACTTT
-,TRBV4-3,-,TRBJ2-3,CASSQVARSSDTQYF,TGCGCCAGCAGCCAAGTTGCCAGGTCCTCAGATACGCAGTATTTT
-,TRBV6-5,once,TRBJ1-1,CASSRTGNTEAFF,TGTGCCAGCAGTCGAACAGGAAACACTGAAGCTTTCTTT
-,TRBV28,many,TRBJ1-2,CASRLGPNFSYGYTF,TGTGCCAGTCGCCTGGGGCCAAATTTTTCATATGGCTACACCTTC
-,TRBV7-2,-,TRBJ1-6,CASSLGDVPSPLHF,TGTGCCAGCAGCTTAGGGGACGTACCTTCACCCCTCCACTTT
-,TRBV30,-,TRBJ1-6,CARAFQAGSPLHF,TGTGCCAGGGCGTTCCAGGCGGGATCACCCCTCCACTTT
TRBD1,TRBV5-1,many,TRBJ1-1,CASSLLQGSTEAFF,TGCGCCAGCAGCTTGCTACAGGGGAGCACTGAAGCTTTCTTT
TRBD1,TRBV6-6,-,TRBJ1-4,CASSYVRGRNEKLFF,TGTGCCAGCAGTTACGTCAGGGGGCGGAATGAAAAACTGTTTTTT
TRBD1,TRBV29-1,-,TRBJ2-7,CSVIRDRGYEQYF,TGCAGCGTGATCCGGGACAGGGGATACGAGCAGTACTTC